The sequence of this TCR beta chain was determined in a study of blood T cell repertoires in COVID-19. Looking at the study overall: Italy, Spain and the United States were the sources of the convalescent and acute COVID-19 samples. The analysed material was cDNA or gDNA that came from T cells, B-cell-depleted T cells, or PBMCs.

CDR1 and CDR2 from the germline V gene are SEHNR and FQNEAQ (reference sequence). V was cut by 4 bases and J by 5 bases, with 15 bases left in between. The CDR3 covers 15 residues. Original processing notes: Estimation of nucleated cell counts relied on the amplification of reference gene primers. Sequencing was performed with immunoSEQ multiplex PCR; in TCRdb, only in-frame clones are kept and a portion is missing. V and J calls and clone size are those listed in that table; D and trimming were worked out from the DNA. The profile shows about 95,000 clones, about nine tenths of them singletons. Only a few counts were recorded for this clone.

Sequenced: peripheral blood. The sequence was obtained from a woman aged 70-85 years with acute or convalescent COVID-19. The gene calls are TRBV7-9 and TRBJ2-1; D gene unclear. The CDR3: CASSSGRHGDNEQFF. In DNA, the CDR3 is TGTGCCAGCAGCTCAGGCAGGCATGGTGACAATGAGCAGTTCTTC.